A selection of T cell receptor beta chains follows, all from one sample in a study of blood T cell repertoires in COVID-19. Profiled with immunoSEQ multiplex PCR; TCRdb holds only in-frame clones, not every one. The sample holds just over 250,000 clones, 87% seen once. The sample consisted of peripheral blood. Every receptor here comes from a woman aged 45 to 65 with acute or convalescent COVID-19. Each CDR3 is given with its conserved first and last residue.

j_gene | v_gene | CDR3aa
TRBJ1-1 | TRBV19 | CASREAGGTEAFF
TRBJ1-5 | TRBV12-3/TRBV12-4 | CASSQRTDQPQHF
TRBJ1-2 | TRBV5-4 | CASRKGQGASWYGYTF
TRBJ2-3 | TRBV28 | CASTRAGQFTDTQYF
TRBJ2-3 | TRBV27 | CAIKPLTSAGVDTQYF
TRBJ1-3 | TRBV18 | CASSLRQAAGNTIYF
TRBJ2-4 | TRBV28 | CASSLRFRTERGNIQYF
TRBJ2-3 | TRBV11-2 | CASSPGLGGGDTQYF
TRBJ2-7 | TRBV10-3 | CAISESLQGYEQYF
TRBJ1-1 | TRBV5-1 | CASSSGSHGEAFF
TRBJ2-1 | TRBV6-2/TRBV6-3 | CASSYSRGYGTGASSYNEQFF
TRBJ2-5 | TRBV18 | CASSQQQGVETQYF
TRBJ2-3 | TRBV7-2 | CASSITGATSTDTQYF
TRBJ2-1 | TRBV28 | CASSLGQRGLYNEQFF
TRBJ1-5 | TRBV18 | CASSPEKGTVPWGNQPQHF
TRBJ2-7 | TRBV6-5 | CASSYSDRGSYEQYF
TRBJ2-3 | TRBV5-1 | CASSPTGHREDTQYF
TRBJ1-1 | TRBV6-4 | CASSSGGGPNEAFF
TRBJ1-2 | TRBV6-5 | CASGTLMRHYGYTF
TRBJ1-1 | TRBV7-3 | CASSFQENTEAFF
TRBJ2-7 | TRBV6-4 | CASRGLAGLWSSYEQYF
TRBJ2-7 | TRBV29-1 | CRTGTSGPSEPGMQYF
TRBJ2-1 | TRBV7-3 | CASSSAGQGYNEQFF
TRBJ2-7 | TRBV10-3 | CASSPGTGAYEQYF
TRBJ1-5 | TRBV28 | CASRQGGPSNQPQHF
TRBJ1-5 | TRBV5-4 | CATGDRGSSNQPQHF
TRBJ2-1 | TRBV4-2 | CASSLNNEQFF
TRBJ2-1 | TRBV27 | CASRDRGSSYNEQFF
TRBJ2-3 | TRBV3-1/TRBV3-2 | CASSQQLAITDTQYF
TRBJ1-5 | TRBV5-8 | CASSLGPGQGFQPQHF
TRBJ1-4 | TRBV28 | CASREGGDNEKLFF
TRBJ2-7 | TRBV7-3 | CASSLDRTYEQYF
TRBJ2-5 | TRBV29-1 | CSVTGERQETQYF
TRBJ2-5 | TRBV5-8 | CAREGDQETQYF
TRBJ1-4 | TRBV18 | CASSRDRGTEKLFF
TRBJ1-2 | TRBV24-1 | CATSDPGQGYNYGYTF
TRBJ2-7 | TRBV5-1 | CASSMAREFKQYF
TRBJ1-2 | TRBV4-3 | CASRQINYGYTF
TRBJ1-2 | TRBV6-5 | CASSQDWGASYGYTF
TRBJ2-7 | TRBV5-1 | CASSLLSGRALGSYEQYF
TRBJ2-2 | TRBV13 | CASRGARSKTGELFF
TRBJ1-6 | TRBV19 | CASSIQGVRNSPLHF
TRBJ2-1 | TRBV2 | CASSARLTYNEQFF
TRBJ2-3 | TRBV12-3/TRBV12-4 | CASSPFTDTQYF
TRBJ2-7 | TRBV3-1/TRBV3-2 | CASSQGGQGTYEQYF
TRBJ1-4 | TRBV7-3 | CASSLILALGDLTNEKLFF
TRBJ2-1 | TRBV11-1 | CASSTMRSSYNEQFF
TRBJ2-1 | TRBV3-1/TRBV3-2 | CASSQESYGLTYNEQFF
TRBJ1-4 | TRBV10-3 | CAISAHITTGSNEKLFF
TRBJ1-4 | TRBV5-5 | CASLRDSNEKLFF
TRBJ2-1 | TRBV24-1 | CATSATGGLVYNEQFF
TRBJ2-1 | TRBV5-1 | CASSSRETGSLNEQFF
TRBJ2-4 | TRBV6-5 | CASSLAGLAKNIQYF